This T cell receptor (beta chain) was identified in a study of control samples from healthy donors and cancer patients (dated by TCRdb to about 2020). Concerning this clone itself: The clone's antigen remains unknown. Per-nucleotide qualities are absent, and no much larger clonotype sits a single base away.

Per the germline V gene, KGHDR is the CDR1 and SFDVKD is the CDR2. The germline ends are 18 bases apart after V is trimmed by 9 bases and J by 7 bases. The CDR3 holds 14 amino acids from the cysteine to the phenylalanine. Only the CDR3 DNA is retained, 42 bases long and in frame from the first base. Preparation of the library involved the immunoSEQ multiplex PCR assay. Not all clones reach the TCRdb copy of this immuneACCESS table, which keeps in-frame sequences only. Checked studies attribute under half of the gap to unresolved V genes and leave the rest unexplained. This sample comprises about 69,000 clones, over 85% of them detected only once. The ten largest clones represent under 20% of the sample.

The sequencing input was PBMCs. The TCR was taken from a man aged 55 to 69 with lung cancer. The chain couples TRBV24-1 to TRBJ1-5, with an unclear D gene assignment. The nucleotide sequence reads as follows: TGTGCCACCTCTGACGGGAGGGCGGGACAGCCCCAGCATTTT. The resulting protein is CATSDGRAGQPQHF.